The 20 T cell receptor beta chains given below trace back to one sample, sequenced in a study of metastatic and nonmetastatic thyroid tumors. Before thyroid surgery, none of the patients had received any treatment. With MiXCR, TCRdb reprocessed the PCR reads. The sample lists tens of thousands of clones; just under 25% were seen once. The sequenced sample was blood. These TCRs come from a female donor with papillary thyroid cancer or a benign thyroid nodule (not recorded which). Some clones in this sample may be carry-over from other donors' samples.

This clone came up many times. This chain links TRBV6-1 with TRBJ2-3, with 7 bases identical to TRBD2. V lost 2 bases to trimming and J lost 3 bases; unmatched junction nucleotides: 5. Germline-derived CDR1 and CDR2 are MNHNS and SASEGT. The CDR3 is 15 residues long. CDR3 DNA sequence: TGTGCCAGCAGTGAAAACCGACTAGCAACAGATACGCAGTATTTT. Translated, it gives CASSENRLATDTQYF.

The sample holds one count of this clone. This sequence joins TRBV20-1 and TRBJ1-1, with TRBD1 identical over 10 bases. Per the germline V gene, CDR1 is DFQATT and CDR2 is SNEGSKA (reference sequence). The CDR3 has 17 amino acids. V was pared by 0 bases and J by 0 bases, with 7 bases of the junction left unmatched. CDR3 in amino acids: CSARDGTGDYMNTEAFF. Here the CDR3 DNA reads TGCAGTGCTAGAGACGGGACAGGGGATTACATGAACACTGAAGCTTTCTTT.

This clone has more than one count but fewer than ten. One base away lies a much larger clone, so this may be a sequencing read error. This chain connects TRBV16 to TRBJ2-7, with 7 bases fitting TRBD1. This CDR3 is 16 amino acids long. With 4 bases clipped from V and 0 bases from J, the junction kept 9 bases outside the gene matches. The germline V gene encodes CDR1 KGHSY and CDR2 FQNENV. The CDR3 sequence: CASSLKTGESSYEQYF. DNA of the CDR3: TGTGCCAGCAGCCTAAAAACAGGGGAGAGCTCCTACGAGCAGTACTTC. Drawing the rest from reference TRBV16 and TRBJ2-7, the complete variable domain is GEEVAQTPKHLVRGEGQKAKLYCAPIKGHSYVFWYQQVLKNEFKFLISFQNENVFDETGMPKERFSAKCLPNSPCSLEIQATKLEDSAVYFCASSLKTGESSYEQYFGPGTRLTVT.

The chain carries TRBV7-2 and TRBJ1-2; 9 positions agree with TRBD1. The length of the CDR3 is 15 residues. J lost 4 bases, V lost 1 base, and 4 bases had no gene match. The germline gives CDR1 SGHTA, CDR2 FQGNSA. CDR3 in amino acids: CASSLVGQGSYGYTF. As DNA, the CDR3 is TGTGCCAGCAGCTTAGTAGGACAGGGGAGCTATGGCTACACCTTC. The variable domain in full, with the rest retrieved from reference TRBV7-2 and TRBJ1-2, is GAGVSQSPSNKVTEKGKDVELRCDPISGHTALYWYRQSLGQGLEFLIYFQGNSAPDKSGLPSDRFSAERTGGSVSTLTIQRTQQEDSAVYLCASSLVGQGSYGYTFGSGTRLTVV.

The CDR3 bases are TGTGCCAGCAGCTTGGTACTCGGGAACGAGCAGTACTTC. The encoded protein is CASSLVLGNEQYF. J is TRBJ2-7 and V is TRBV7-2; maybe TRBD2 (5 bases). Trimming pared 3 bases from V and 5 bases from J, leaving 11 bases between. CDR1 is SGHTA and CDR2 is FQGNSA in the germline V gene. This CDR3 region has 13 residues.

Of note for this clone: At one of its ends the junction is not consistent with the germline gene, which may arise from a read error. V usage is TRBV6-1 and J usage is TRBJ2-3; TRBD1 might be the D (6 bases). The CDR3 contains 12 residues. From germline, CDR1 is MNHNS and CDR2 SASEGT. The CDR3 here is CASIADRATRYF. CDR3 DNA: TGTGCCAGCATCGCGGACAGAGCAACGCGGTATTTT.

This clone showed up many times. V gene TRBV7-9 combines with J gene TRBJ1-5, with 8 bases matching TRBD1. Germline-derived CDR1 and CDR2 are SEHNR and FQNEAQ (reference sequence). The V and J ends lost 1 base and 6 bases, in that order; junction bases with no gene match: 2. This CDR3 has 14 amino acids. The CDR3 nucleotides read TGTGCCAGCAGCTTAGGACAGGGGACTCAGCCCCAGCATTTT. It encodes CASSLGQGTQPQHF.

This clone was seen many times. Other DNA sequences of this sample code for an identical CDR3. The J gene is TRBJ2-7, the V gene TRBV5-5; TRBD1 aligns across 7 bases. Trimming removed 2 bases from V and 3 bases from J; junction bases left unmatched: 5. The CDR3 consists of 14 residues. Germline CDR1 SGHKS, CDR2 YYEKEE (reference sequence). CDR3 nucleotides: TGTGCCAGCAGCTTAGGACAGGCCGGCTACGAGCAGTACTTC. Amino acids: CASSLGQAGYEQYF.

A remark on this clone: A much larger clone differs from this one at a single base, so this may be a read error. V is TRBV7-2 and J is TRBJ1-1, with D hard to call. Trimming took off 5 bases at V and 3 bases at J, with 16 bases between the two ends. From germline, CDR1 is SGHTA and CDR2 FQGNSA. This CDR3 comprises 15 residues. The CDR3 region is CASSPLSGRDTEAFF. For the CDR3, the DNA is TGTGCCAGCAGCCCACTTAGTGGTAGGGACACTGAAGCTTTCTTT.

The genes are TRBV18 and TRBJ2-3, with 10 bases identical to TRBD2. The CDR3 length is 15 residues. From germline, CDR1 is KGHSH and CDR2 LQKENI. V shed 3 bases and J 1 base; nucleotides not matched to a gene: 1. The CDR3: CASSPGTSGTDTQYF. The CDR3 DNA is TGTGCCAGCTCACCCGGGACTAGCGGCACAGATACGCAGTATTTT.

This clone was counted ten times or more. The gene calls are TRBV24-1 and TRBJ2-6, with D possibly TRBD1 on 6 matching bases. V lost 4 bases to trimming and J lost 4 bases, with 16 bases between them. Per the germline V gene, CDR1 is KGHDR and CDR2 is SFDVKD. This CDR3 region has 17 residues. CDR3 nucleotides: TGTGCCACCAGTGAGCCACAGGGTGAGTCCGGGGCCAACGTCCTGACTTTC. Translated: CATSEPQGESGANVLTF.

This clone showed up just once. In DNA form, the CDR3 reads TGCAGTGCTATGGACAATGAGCAGTTCTTC. Its translation is CSAMDNEQFF. The rearrangement links TRBV20-1 to TRBJ2-1; D not resolved. The CDR3 consists of 10 residues. The V gene lost 4 bases and the J gene lost 5 bases, with 3 bases spanning the gap. Germline lookup yields CDR1 DFQATT and CDR2 SNEGSKA (reference sequence).

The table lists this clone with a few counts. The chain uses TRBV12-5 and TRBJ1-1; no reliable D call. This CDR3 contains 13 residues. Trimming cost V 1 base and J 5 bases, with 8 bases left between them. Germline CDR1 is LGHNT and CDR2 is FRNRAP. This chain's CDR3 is CASGLDVGTEAFF. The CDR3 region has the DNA TGTGCTAGTGGTTTGGACGTAGGGACTGAAGCTTTCTTT.

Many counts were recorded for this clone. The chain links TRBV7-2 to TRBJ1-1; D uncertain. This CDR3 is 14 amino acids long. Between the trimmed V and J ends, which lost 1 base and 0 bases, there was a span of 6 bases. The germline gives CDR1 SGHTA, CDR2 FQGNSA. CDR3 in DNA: TGTGCCAGCAGCTTAGGCCGGATGAACACTGAAGCTTTCTTT. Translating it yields CASSLGRMNTEAFF.

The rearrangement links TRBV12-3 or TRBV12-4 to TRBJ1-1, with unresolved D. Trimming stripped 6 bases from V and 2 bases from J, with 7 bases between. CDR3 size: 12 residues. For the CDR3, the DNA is TGTGCCAGCAGACATGCAAACACTGAAGCTTTCTTT. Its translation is CASRHANTEAFF.

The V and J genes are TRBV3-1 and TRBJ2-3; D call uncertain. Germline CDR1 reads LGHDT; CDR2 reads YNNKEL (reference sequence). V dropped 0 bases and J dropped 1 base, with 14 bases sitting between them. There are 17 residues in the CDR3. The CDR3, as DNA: TGTGCCAGCAGCCAAGATTCTAGTATAGGGCGCACAGATACGCAGTATTTT. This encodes CASSQDSSIGRTDTQYF.

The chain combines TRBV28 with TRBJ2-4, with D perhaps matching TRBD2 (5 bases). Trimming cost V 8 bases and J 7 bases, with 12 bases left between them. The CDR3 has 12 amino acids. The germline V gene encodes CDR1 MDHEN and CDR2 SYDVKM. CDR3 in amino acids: CASRVLANIQYF. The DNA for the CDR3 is TGTGCCAGCCGGGTATTAGCGAACATTCAGTACTTC.

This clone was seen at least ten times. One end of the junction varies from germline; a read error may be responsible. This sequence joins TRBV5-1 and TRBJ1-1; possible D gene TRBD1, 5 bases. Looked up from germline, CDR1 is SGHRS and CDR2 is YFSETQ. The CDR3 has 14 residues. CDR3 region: CASSLQTVNTEASF. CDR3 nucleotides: TGCGCCAGCAGCCTCCAGACAGTGAACACTGAAGCTTCCTTT.

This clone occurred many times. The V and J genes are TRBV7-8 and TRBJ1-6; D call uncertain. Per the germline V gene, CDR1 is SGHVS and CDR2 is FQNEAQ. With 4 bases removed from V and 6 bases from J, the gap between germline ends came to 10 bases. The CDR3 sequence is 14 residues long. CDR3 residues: CASSWGDRNSPLHF. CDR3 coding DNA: TGTGCCAGCAGCTGGGGAGACCGTAATTCACCCCTCCACTTT.

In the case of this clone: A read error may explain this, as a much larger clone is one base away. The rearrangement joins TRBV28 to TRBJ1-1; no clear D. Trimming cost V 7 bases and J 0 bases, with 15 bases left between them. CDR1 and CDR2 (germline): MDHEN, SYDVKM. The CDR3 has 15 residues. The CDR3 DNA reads TGTGCCAGCATTCTAAAGATGGGTATGAACACTGAAGCTTTCTTT. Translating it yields CASILKMGMNTEAFF.